This entry describes one T cell receptor (beta chain). The source of the sample is a study of shared clonotypes between healthy human individuals. Study information: The people who gave samples were a couple of women and three men aged 18 to 49. Each donor contributed plates that comprised three CD4 naive, three CD4 memory, two CD8 naive and one CD8 memory.

Germline CDR1 SGHTA, CDR2 FQGNSA. Trimming cost V 5 bases and J 5 bases, with 12 bases left between them. The CDR3 runs to 13 residues. Each subset's genomic DNA was split evenly across several immunoSEQ plates. The authors' processing: As immunoSEQ supplied junction-only sequences (without quality scores), filtering differed. Sequenced by immunoSEQ multiplex PCR; TCRdb stores in-frame clones only, minus some. That table furnishes V, J and clone size, whereas the DNA furnished D and trimming. The top ten hold over 0.3% of the sample, which has fewer than 1.8 million clones, about 98.5% seen once. Sequenced material: naive CD4+ T cells sorted from blood. Regarding subset: CD45RA+ positively selected. The clonotype comes from a man aged 25-45 years in good health. This sequence joins TRBV7-2 and TRBJ2-5; D unresolved. CDR3 bases: TGTGCCAGCAGCATCAGACGCCGGGAGACCCAGTACTTC. This encodes CASSIRRRETQYF.